This is a list of T cell receptor beta chains from one sample in a study of OX40 agonist ivuxolimab in advanced cancers. This table comes from immunoSEQ multiplex PCR, and its TCRdb copy is limited to in-frame clones, with some not included. The sample holds approximately 60,000 clones, approximately 80% seen once. Sequenced material: CD4+ or CD8+ T cells sorted from blood, taken in a trial of the OX40 agonist ivuxolimab. The receptors were gathered from an adult with an advanced solid tumor such as melanoma, head and neck, liver or kidney cancer. The CDR3 runs from the conserved cysteine through the conserved F or W. Each record gives: V gene, J gene, D gene, clone size, CDR3 DNA, CDR3 protein. D genes are given only for firm matches. Clone size is not always given. Where it is, it says once, few, many or a class for expanded clones.

TRBV30	TRBJ1-1	-	many	TGTGCCTGGAGTACAGGGAGAGGACCCCTAATGAACACTGAAGCTTTCTTT	CAWSTGRGPLMNTEAFF
TRBV30	TRBJ2-7	TRBD1	-	TGTGCCTTCCGGGACAGGGTATCCTACGAGCAGTACTTC	CAFRDRVSYEQYF
TRBV27	TRBJ1-2	TRBD1	few	TGTGCCAGCAGTCCCCGGGACAGTTATGGCTACACCTTC	CASSPRDSYGYTF
TRBV19	TRBJ2-1	TRBD2	-	TGTGCCAGTGGGACTAGCCGCAATGAGCAGTTCTTC	CASGTSRNEQFF
TRBV7-2	TRBJ2-5	TRBD2	once	TGTGCCAGCAGCTTAGTAGCGGGGGAGGGCGAGACCCAGTACTTC	CASSLVAGEGETQYF
TRBV18	TRBJ1-5	-	few	TGTGCCAGCCGACTGGGGGAGGAACAGCCCCAGCATTTT	CASRLGEEQPQHF
TRBV6-6	TRBJ2-5	-	once	TGTGCCAGCAGAGGCACCACCGGGAACCAAGAGACCCAGTACTTC	CASRGTTGNQETQYF
TRBV30	TRBJ1-2	-	once	TGTGCCTGGAGTAAAACGGGCCGGGTTTTTGGCTACACCTTC	CAWSKTGRVFGYTF
TRBV4-2	TRBJ1-5	-	-	TGTGCCAGCAGCCAGGACCGGGGCAATCAGCCCCAGCATTTT	CASSQDRGNQPQHF
TRBV12-5	TRBJ2-1	TRBD2	-	TGTGCTAGTGGTTTGGCCCTAGCGGACAATGAGCAGTTCTTC	CASGLALADNEQFF
TRBV4-2	TRBJ2-1	TRBD2	-	TGTGCCAGCAGCCAAGTTGAGGGCTCGGGGGGGTATGAGCAGTTCTTC	CASSQVEGSGGYEQFF
TRBV6-5	TRBJ1-2	TRBD1	-	TGTGCCAGCAGTTACGCGGGACAGGGGGACTATGGCTACACCTTC	CASSYAGQGDYGYTF
TRBV2	TRBJ1-3	TRBD1	few	TGTGCCAGCAGTGGGACAGGGACCTCTGGAAACACCATATATTTT	CASSGTGTSGNTIYF
TRBV18	TRBJ2-2	-	-	TGTGCCAGCTCACTCGGGCCCACCGGGGAGCTGTTTTTT	CASSLGPTGELFF
TRBV5-1	TRBJ2-2	TRBD2	-	TGCGCCAGCAGCATGTCTAGCGGGTCGAACACCGGGGAGCTGTTTTTT	CASSMSSGSNTGELFF
TRBV6-1	TRBJ1-4	-	-	TGTGCCAGCAGGGCAGCATCTTATAATGAAAAACTGTTTTTT	CASRAASYNEKLFF
TRBV5-1	TRBJ2-5	TRBD1	-	TGCGCCAGCAGCTCGGGACAGCAGGAGGAGACCCAGTACTTC	CASSSGQQEETQYF
TRBV6-5	TRBJ2-7	-	-	TGTGCCAGCAGGTTGGCATGGCTTGATCCCTACGAGCAGTACTTC	CASRLAWLDPYEQYF
TRBV4-2	TRBJ2-7	-	-	TGTGCCAGCAGCCAAGGGAGGGGGGAAGACGAGCAGTACTTC	CASSQGRGEDEQYF
TRBV5-1	TRBJ1-5	TRBD1	-	TGCGCCAGCAGCCCAGAGGGACAGGACAATCAGCCCCAGCATTTT	CASSPEGQDNQPQHF
TRBV4-2	TRBJ1-5	TRBD1	-	TGTGCCAGCAGCCAAGTTCCACAGGGGAATCAGCCCCAGCATTTT	CASSQVPQGNQPQHF
TRBV7-2	TRBJ1-5	TRBD1	-	TGTGCCAGCAGGCAGGGACAGCAGCCCCAGCATTTT	CASRQGQQPQHF
TRBV2	TRBJ2-7	TRBD1	-	TGTGCCAGCAGTTGGCAGGGGGAGAACTACGAGCAGTACTTC	CASSWQGENYEQYF
TRBV11-3	TRBJ1-2	-	-	TGTGCCAGCAGCTTAGATTACAGAACTGAGGACGGCTACACCTTC	CASSLDYRTEDGYTF
TRBV2	TRBJ1-2	-	-	TGTGCCAGCAGTGAAAGACACCCCTTTAACTATGGCTACACCTTC	CASSERHPFNYGYTF
TRBV30	TRBJ2-7	TRBD2	-	TGTGCCTGGAGTGTACCCGGGGGGACCTACGAGCAGTACTTC	CAWSVPGGTYEQYF
TRBV9	TRBJ1-1	-	-	TGTGCCAGCAGCATGCAACAGGGTAACACTGAAGCTTTCTTT	CASSMQQGNTEAFF
TRBV5-1	TRBJ1-1	-	-	TGCGCCAGCAGTCGGGCAAATTTGAACACTGAAGCTTTCTTT	CASSRANLNTEAFF
TRBV27	TRBJ2-3	TRBD2	-	TGTGCCAGCAGGTCCGGACTAGCGGGGGGGGCTGATACGCAGTATTTT	CASRSGLAGGADTQYF
TRBV2	TRBJ1-1	-	-	TGTGCCAGCAGGGCGGGACTCACGAACACTGAAGCTTTCTTT	CASRAGLTNTEAFF
TRBV11-3	TRBJ2-1	TRBD2	-	TGTGCCAGCAGCCGTGTTCTAGCGGAGCTTTACAATGAGCAGTTCTTC	CASSRVLAELYNEQFF
TRBV29-1	TRBJ1-1	TRBD1	few	TGCAGCACTTCGGGACAGGGGGGAGCTGAAGCTTTCTTT	CSTSGQGGAEAFF
TRBV6-1	TRBJ1-5	-	-	TGTGCCAGCACAGCAGAGTACAATCAGCCCCAGCATTTT	CASTAEYNQPQHF
TRBV11-2	TRBJ1-6	-	-	TGTGCCAGCAGCTTCCCCGCAGATAATTCACCCCTCCACTTT	CASSFPADNSPLHF
TRBV14	TRBJ2-5	-	-	TGTGCCAGCAGCTTGCGGGACTTTCAAGAGACCCAGTACTTC	CASSLRDFQETQYF
TRBV4-3	TRBJ1-5	-	-	TGCGCCAGCAGCCGAACCTTGGGGGGCAATCAGCCCCAGCATTTT	CASSRTLGGNQPQHF
TRBV7-6	TRBJ2-2	-	-	TGTGCCAGCAGCCGGACAGTGAACACCGGGGAGCTGTTTTTT	CASSRTVNTGELFF
TRBV11-3	TRBJ2-1	TRBD2	-	TGTGCCAGCAGCTTAGTATTCAGCGGGGGGCGGCGTGAGCAGTTCTTC	CASSLVFSGGRREQFF
TRBV4-1	TRBJ2-1	-	few	TGCGCCAGCAGGGGGGGACTGGTTGGTGAGCAGTTCTTC	CASRGGLVGEQFF
TRBV9	TRBJ2-7	TRBD2	-	TGTGCCAGCAGCATGGGACTAGCGGGAGTATACGAGCAGTACTTC	CASSMGLAGVYEQYF
TRBV19	TRBJ2-4	TRBD2	once	TGTGCCAGTAGTAGCGGGAGGTGGGACATTCAGTACTTC	CASSSGRWDIQYF
TRBV4-1	TRBJ2-5	TRBD2	-	TGCGCCAGCAGCCAAGTCGGGAGGCCCGTGCCGTACTTC	CASSQVGRPVPYF
TRBV5-1	TRBJ1-1	-	once	TGCGCCAGCAGCTTTAACAGTAACACTGAAGCTTTCTTT	CASSFNSNTEAFF
TRBV25-1	TRBJ1-1	-	-	TGTGCCAGCAGTGCTGTCCCAAACACTGAAGCTTTCTTT	CASSAVPNTEAFF
TRBV5-1	TRBJ2-7	TRBD2	-	TGCGCCAGCAGCGTGACTAGCGGGAGTGGTGAGCAGTACTTC	CASSVTSGSGEQYF
TRBV19	TRBJ2-3	-	-	TGTGCCAGTAGCCCTACCCGACAGGTACTAGGAGATACGCAGTATTTT	CASSPTRQVLGDTQYF
TRBV7-3	TRBJ2-3	TRBD2	-	TGTGCCAGCAGCTTAATGGGGGGACTAGCGGGCGGCACAGATACGCAGTATTTT	CASSLMGGLAGGTDTQYF
TRBV27	TRBJ2-7	-	-	TGTGCCAGCAGGGGAGGTCCCTACGAGCAGTACTTC	CASRGGPYEQYF
TRBV4-3	TRBJ2-5	-	-	TGCGCCAGCAGCCAATCAAGGGAGACCCAGTACTTC	CASSQSRETQYF
TRBV7-2	TRBJ1-2	-	-	TGTGCCAGCAGCCCACAGGACTCCTCCCTTGGCTACACCTTC	CASSPQDSSLGYTF
TRBV5-1	TRBJ2-1	TRBD2	once	TGCGCCAGCACCGGGACTAGCGGGGACCTTCGGAAGGGTGAGCAGTTCTTC	CASTGTSGDLRKGEQFF